This entry is about one T cell receptor beta chain. The antigen remains undetermined. These data originate in a study of graft-versus-host responses after intestinal transplantation. Assay used: immunoSEQ multiplex PCR; TCRdb lists only in-frame clones, some missing. The sample has some 130,000 clones, 85% to 95% seen once; the top ten hold under 3.5%. Germline assignment: CDR1 MDHEN and CDR2 SYDVKM. V was clipped by 5 bases and J by 7 bases; unmatched bases: 12. This CDR3 contains 17 residues. This TCR was recovered from a human donor who received an intestinal transplant. The rearrangement joins TRBV28 to TRBJ2-2; 11 bases agree with TRBD1. Sequencing was performed on unstimulated CD8+ T cells sorted from spleen or lymph node cells, taken before intestinal transplant. This CDR3 is CASSLLPGQGDGGELFF. CDR3 sequence (DNA): TGTGCCAGCAGTCTCCTTCCGGGACAGGGGGACGGCGGGGAGCTGTTTTTT.